This T cell receptor (beta chain) emerged from a study of cytomegalovirus exposure and HLA in healthy donors. Study results and limitations: Later on, an analysis tied approximately 17,000 TCR beta sequences to HLA alleles at 0.05 false discovery rate. Researchers reported in a later analysis that a missense DCLRE1C variant was tied to TCR beta V- and J-gene trimming. Accurate predictions that matched the HLA-A and HLA-B alleles of most subjects were reportedly made from TCR beta sequences.

PCR employed 60 Vbeta and 13 Jbeta primers. Repertoires were generated with immunoSEQ multiplex PCR, while TCRdb's copy carries only in-frame clones and drops some. The table has over 150,000 clones, 75% to 90% seen once; the top ten hold 0.95% to 1%. About this clone itself: Its antigen is currently unknown.

The receptor's source is a girl aged 2 to 9 in good health and CMV-seropositive. Sequenced: PBMCs.

The CDR3 sequence: CASRPTNTGELFF. Written as DNA, the CDR3 is TGTGCCAGCAGACCTACGAACACCGGGGAGCTGTTTTTT. The rearrangement links TRBV6-1 to TRBJ2-2; D not resolved. The germline V gene encodes CDR1 MNHNS and CDR2 SASEGT. The CDR3 has 13 residues. With 6 bases removed from V and 0 bases from J, the gap between germline ends came to 5 bases.